The text below deals with one T cell receptor (beta chain). Its antigen remains unidentified. Only in-frame clones appear in the TCRdb table, and some are missing; sequencing was by immunoSEQ multiplex PCR. The profile covers some 130,000 clones, with 88% appearing a single time and 18% taken by the ten largest. The data were taken from a study of T cell responses to AZD1222 COVID-19 vaccine. Study-wide results and caveats: Spike-specific TCR breadth rose after two AZD1222 doses, and depth rose as well. Possibly, clonal diversity was underestimated; donors were largely white British and included more females. The study found vaccine-associated CD4 TCRs spanning spike, dominant at 160-218 and 743-854. None of the repertoires were sampled until the peak T cell response had passed.

CDR3 length: 13 amino acids. V gave up 3 bases and J gave up 2 bases, with 4 bases separating them. CDR1 and CDR2 from the germline V gene are LNHDA and SQIVND (reference sequence). This receptor was identified in an adult in good health. This specimen consisted of peripheral blood, obtained on day 0 of MenACWY control vaccination. This sequence joins TRBV19 and TRBJ2-2; D gene unclear. The CDR3 DNA reads as TGTGCCAGTAGTATGGGTAACACCGGGGAGCTGTTTTTT. Translating gives CASSMGNTGELFF.